This T cell receptor beta chain was retrieved from a study of blood T cell repertoires in COVID-19. Some clones are missing from TCRdb's copy, which holds only in-frame ones; the method was immunoSEQ multiplex PCR. Of about 200,000 clones in the sample, roughly 83% are singletons; the top ten hold around 6%. Trimming cost V 4 bases and J 6 bases, with 10 bases left between them. Germline CDR1 MNHNY, CDR2 SVGAGI (reference sequence). The CDR3 is 14 residues long. The TCR comes from a man between 35 and 55 years old with acute COVID-19. The chain links TRBV6-6 to TRBJ1-6; D ambiguous. The sample was PBMCs or T cells enriched from blood (not recorded which). CDR3: CASSFHSVNSPLHF. In nucleotides, the CDR3 is TGTGCCAGCAGTTTTCACAGTGTTAATTCACCCCTCCACTTT.